One and the same sample provided the 27 T cell receptor beta chains below, sequenced in a study of cytomegalovirus exposure and HLA in healthy donors. Libraries were prepared by immunoSEQ multiplex PCR; TCRdb keeps only in-frame clonotypes and omits some of them. This table has about 220,000 clones, around four fifths appearing once. Source material: PBMCs. Receptors were obtained from a woman younger than 45 in good health and CMV-seropositive.

V and J are TRBV5-1 and TRBJ2-7; D could derive from TRBD1 or TRBD2 (6 bases each). CDR1 SGHRS and CDR2 YFSETQ come from the germline V gene. V was trimmed by 4 bases and J by 4 bases, leaving 18 bases between them. This CDR3 has 15 amino acids. DNA of the CDR3: TGCGCCAGCAGCCCACAAGTCGGGGGCGCTTACGAGCAGTACTTC. As protein: CASSPQVGGAYEQYF.

The V and J genes are TRBV6-1 and TRBJ2-7; TRBD1 matches at 7 bases. The CDR3 sequence is 15 residues long. The germline V gene encodes CDR1 MNHNS and CDR2 SASEGT. Trimming at V came to 2 bases and at J to 2 bases, leaving 6 bases not matched to a gene. In DNA, the CDR3 is TGTGCCAGCAGTGAATTGGGCCAGGGGGCCTACGAGCAGTACTTC. This sequence encodes CASSELGQGAYEQYF.

This clone appeared many times. The gene calls are TRBV5-5 and TRBJ2-5; D is uncertain. Germline V CDR1 and CDR2: SGHKS, YYEKEE (reference sequence). This CDR3 has 11 residues. Trimming took off 1 base at V and 5 bases at J, with 3 bases between the two ends. The CDR3 DNA reads TGTGCCAGCAGCTTGTTGGAGACCCAGTACTTC. This encodes CASSLLETQYF.

This chain joins TRBV19 and TRBJ1-5; 10 bases align to TRBD1. Germline-derived CDR1 and CDR2 are LNHDA and SQIVND (reference sequence). The CDR3 runs 14 residues. Unmatched junction bases numbered 7, after V lost 8 bases and J lost 6 bases. The CDR3 nucleotides are TGTGCCAGTGATGACAGGGGGCTAAGTCAGCCCCAGCATTTT. Translation gives CASDDRGLSQPQHF.

This clone was seen more than once but under ten times. This chain connects TRBV5-1 to TRBJ2-1, with 8 bases that match TRBD2. Germline-derived CDR1 and CDR2 are SGHRS and YFSETQ. The trim removed 4 bases at V and 3 bases at J, leaving 6 bases unmatched. This CDR3 is 15 amino acids long. This chain's CDR3 is CASSDPAGDYNEQFF. The CDR3 DNA is TGCGCCAGCAGCGATCCAGCGGGAGACTACAATGAGCAGTTCTTC.

This chain connects TRBV5-1 to TRBJ2-7; 8 nucleotides line up with TRBD1. The CDR3 is 15 amino acids. The germline CDR1 and CDR2 sequences are SGHRS and YFSETQ. V lost 4 bases to trimming and J lost 3 bases; unmatched junction nucleotides: 9. CDR3 region: CASSMSGGYLYEQYF. The DNA for the CDR3 is TGCGCCAGCAGCATGTCAGGGGGCTACCTCTACGAGCAGTACTTC.

There are a few counts of this clone. The chain combines TRBV6-4 with TRBJ2-3; TRBD2 matches at 10 bases. The CDR3 runs 16 residues. The germline V gene encodes CDR1 MRHNA and CDR2 SNTAGT. V lost 3 bases to trimming and J lost 1 base; unmatched junction nucleotides: 4. The CDR3 sequence is CASSDSGTSGTDTQYF. DNA of the CDR3: TGTGCCAGCAGTGATTCCGGGACTAGCGGCACAGATACGCAGTATTTT.

The chain carries TRBV7-8 and TRBJ1-1, with D tentatively TRBD1 (5 bases). The CDR3 sequence is 14 residues long. The germline V gene has CDR1 SGHVS and CDR2 FQNEAQ. V lost 7 bases and J 1 base, leaving 13 bases between the germline ends. The DNA of the CDR3 is TGTGCCAGCAAACTAGGGACTTCGAACACTGAAGCTTTCTTT. Translation: CASKLGTSNTEAFF.

This chain uses TRBV10-1 with TRBJ1-5, with D possibly matching TRBD1 (6 bases). This CDR3 has 13 residues. The ends were cut back, 8 bases at V and 1 base at J, with 9 bases in the middle. Per the germline V gene, CDR1 is WNHNN and CDR2 is SYGVQD (reference sequence). CDR3 protein: CASSGQSNQPQHF. Here the CDR3 DNA reads TGCGCCAGCTCCGGACAGAGCAATCAGCCCCAGCATTTT.

The chain links TRBV11-2 to TRBJ2-7, with D tentatively TRBD1 (6 bases). Germline values: CDR1 SGHAT, CDR2 FQNNGV. The CDR3 has 13 amino acids. V was trimmed by 0 bases and J by 13 bases, leaving 16 bases between them. CDR3: CASSLDRDTDAYF. The CDR3 bases are TGTGCCAGCAGCTTAGATCGGGACACCGACGCTTACTTC.

The chain is built from TRBV10-3 and TRBJ2-1; TRBD2 is a possible D gene (5 bases). The V end was cut by 6 bases, the J end by 4 bases, with 13 bases between. Germline V gives CDR1 ENHRY, CDR2 SYGVKD. This CDR3 is 14 amino acids long. The CDR3 is CAISPGVPYNEQFF. The CDR3 DNA follows: TGTGCCATCAGCCCCGGGGTACCATACAATGAGCAGTTCTTC.

Only one count was recorded for this clone. This chain uses TRBV6-6 with TRBJ2-7; D remains unclear. Germline CDR1 MNHNY, CDR2 SVGAGI (reference sequence). This CDR3 spans 11 amino acids. V lost 6 bases and J 3 bases, leaving 6 bases between the germline ends. The CDR3 DNA sequence: TGTGCCAGCAGCAACGACTACGAGCAGTACTTC. Protein sequence: CASSNDYEQYF.

V usage is TRBV28 and J usage is TRBJ1-1; no clear D. CDR3 length equals 14 residues. Trimming removed 6 bases at V and 1 base at J, with 12 bases between. The V gene's germline CDR1 is MDHEN and CDR2 SYDVKM. The CDR3 here is CASSPWAQNTEAFF. The CDR3 DNA reads as TGTGCCAGCAGCCCATGGGCACAGAACACTGAAGCTTTCTTT.

This clone was seen a single time. The rearrangement uses TRBV7-9 and TRBJ2-1; D is undetermined. CDR1 is SEHNR and CDR2 is FQNEAQ in the germline V gene (reference sequence). The CDR3 length is 17 residues. Between the trimmed V and J ends, which lost 2 bases and 0 bases, there was a span of 14 bases. For the CDR3, the DNA is TGTGCCAGCAGCTTATTCTCCTCTCCTAGCTCCTACAATGAGCAGTTCTTC. Amino acid sequence: CASSLFSSPSSYNEQFF.

The chain has TRBV19 and TRBJ1-1, with 8 positions matching TRBD1. V lost 7 bases to trimming and J lost 6 bases; unmatched junction nucleotides: 10. Germline CDR1 is LNHDA and CDR2 is SQIVND (reference sequence). The CDR3 consists of 14 residues. Here the CDR3 DNA reads TGTGCCAGTAAAACATCGGACAGGGCCGCTGAAGCTTTCTTT. Translating gives CASKTSDRAAEAFF.

This clone was observed a handful of times. Sequence at one end of the junction differs from germline and may be a read error. The chain joins TRBV28 to TRBJ1-2, with D possibly being TRBD1 (5 bases). CDR1 and CDR2 from the germline V gene are MDHEN and SYDVKM. The CDR3 spans 11 residues. The CDR3 reads CASSSPWGFTF. CDR3 bases: TGTGCCAGCAGTTCGCCTTGGGGCTTCACCTTC.

The V gene is TRBV5-1, the J gene TRBJ1-4; 10 nucleotides line up with TRBD1. Germline V gene sequence: CDR1 SGHRS, CDR2 YFSETQ. Trimming took 1 base from V and 7 from J; bases not matched to a gene: 1. This CDR3 has 14 residues. The DNA of the CDR3 is TGCGCCAGCAGCTTGTGGGACAGGGGTGAAAAACTGTTTTTT. Amino acids: CASSLWDRGEKLFF.

Comments on this clone: Relative to the germline gene, one junction end is altered; a read error may explain this. The V call is TRBV11-1, the J call TRBJ2-7; 8 bases align to TRBD1. CDR1 is SGHAT and CDR2 is FQDESV in the germline V gene (reference sequence). This CDR3 contains 12 residues. CDR3 nucleotide sequence: TGTGCCAGCAGCTTAGGACAGGGGCTTTTGCACTTC. Residues: CASSLGQGLLHF.

The V call is TRBV27, the J call TRBJ1-2, with D unclear. The germline CDR1 and CDR2 sequences are MNHEY and SMNVEV (reference sequence). This CDR3 comprises 17 residues. V lost 4 bases and J 4 bases, leaving 22 bases between the germline ends. CDR3 sequence: CASSSIQTEGSLYGYTF. The CDR3 DNA sequence: TGTGCCAGCAGTTCGATACAGACGGAAGGAAGTCTCTATGGCTACACCTTC.

The chain recombines TRBV5-1 with TRBJ1-1; weak D call: TRBD1 (5 bases). The germline gives CDR1 SGHRS, CDR2 YFSETQ. The length of the CDR3 is 14 residues. Trimming left V 0 bases short and J 4 bases short, with 10 bases between. The CDR3 loop reads CASSLAMRGTEAFF. DNA of the CDR3: TGCGCCAGCAGCTTGGCCATGAGGGGCACTGAAGCTTTCTTT.

In its sample, this clone was seen once. The chain employs TRBV6-1 and TRBJ1-5, with a tentative D call TRBD1 (5 bases). The CDR3 is made up of 12 amino acids. Trimming took off 1 base at V and 7 bases at J, with 5 bases between the two ends. Germline V gives CDR1 MNHNS, CDR2 SASEGT. CDR3 region: CASSEGQQPQHF. CDR3 nucleotide sequence: TGTGCCAGCAGTGAAGGACAGCAGCCCCAGCATTTT.

This clone was detected only a few times. V gene TRBV6-1 combines with J gene TRBJ1-2, with a possible D match to TRBD1 (5 bases). Germline V CDR1 and CDR2: MNHNS, SASEGT. The CDR3 extends over 13 amino acids. V was shortened by 3 bases and J by 4 bases, with 9 bases between the two germline ends. CDR3 region: CASSDVTGYGYTF. The CDR3 bases are TGTGCCAGCAGTGATGTCACAGGCTATGGCTACACCTTC.

The chain combines TRBV13 with TRBJ2-1; unclear D gene. This CDR3 comprises 10 residues. Trimming stripped 8 bases from V and 7 bases from J, with 6 bases between. Germline loops: CDR1 PRHDT, CDR2 FYEKMQ (reference sequence). Here the CDR3 DNA reads TGTGCCAGCGGGCGGAATGAGCAGTTCTTC. As protein: CASGRNEQFF.

The genes are TRBV10-3 and TRBJ2-7; TRBD1 is a possible D gene (6 bases). In germline, CDR1 is ENHRY, CDR2 SYGVKD. This CDR3 is built from 12 residues. Trimming stripped 4 bases from V and 4 bases from J, with 8 bases between. Here the CDR3 reads CAISGQDYEQYF. The DNA for the CDR3 is TGTGCCATCAGTGGACAGGATTACGAGCAGTACTTC.

The chain recombines TRBV28 with TRBJ1-2; TRBD1 matches at 8 bases. The germline gives CDR1 MDHEN, CDR2 SYDVKM. Trimming removed 5 bases from V and 6 bases from J; junction bases left unmatched: 5. CDR3 length: 13 amino acids. CDR3 DNA sequence: TGTGCCAGCAGTGACCAGGGGGCTGATGGCTACACCTTC. The encoded protein is CASSDQGADGYTF.

This CDR3 is CASSTVNEQFF. The CDR3 nucleotides read TGTGCCAGCAGTACGGTGAATGAGCAGTTCTTC. This chain joins TRBV27 and TRBJ2-1; no clear D. The CDR3 extends over 11 amino acids. Germline assignment: CDR1 MNHEY and CDR2 SMNVEV (reference sequence). Trimming pared 5 bases from V and 7 bases from J, leaving 6 bases between.

The V call is TRBV6-1, the J call TRBJ2-1, with D maybe TRBD1 (5 bases). This CDR3 has 17 amino acids. Germline CDR1 is MNHNS and CDR2 is SASEGT. V was cut by 3 bases and J by 0 bases, with 15 bases left in between. CDR3 protein: CASSEKQLQGSYNEQFF. In DNA form, the CDR3 reads TGTGCCAGCAGTGAGAAACAGTTGCAGGGCTCCTACAATGAGCAGTTCTTC.